Below are 29 T cell receptor beta chains sequenced from a single sample in a study of cytomegalovirus exposure and HLA in healthy donors. PCR amplification relied on 60 Vbeta primers (plus 13 Jbeta primers). Here immunoSEQ multiplex PCR was the method, and the copy in TCRdb shows in-frame clones only, minus some. The sample table sets out approximately 120,000 clones. Material: PBMCs. The receptors here all came from a man aged 35 to 55 in good health and CMV-seronegative.

The chain carries TRBV28 and TRBJ1-4, with TRBD1 identical over 7 bases. Trimming at V came to 4 bases and at J to 5 bases, leaving 10 bases not matched to a gene. Germline assignment: CDR1 MDHEN and CDR2 SYDVKM. The CDR3 covers 16 residues. The CDR3 nucleotides are TGTGCCAGCAGTTCACCCGGGACAGAGATAAATGAAAAACTGTTTTTT. Protein product: CASSSPGTEINEKLFF.

This chain joins TRBV5-6 and TRBJ1-2; 8 bases are a match to TRBD1. Losses at the gene ends were 4 bases for V and 4 bases for J; bases not matched to a gene: 9. Germline V gene sequence: CDR1 SGHDT, CDR2 YYEEEE. The CDR3 sequence is 15 residues long. The CDR3 DNA reads as TGTGCCAGCAGCCCCAGACAGGGGCCCTCCTATGGCTACACCTTC. Residues: CASSPRQGPSYGYTF.

This sequence joins TRBV5-1 and TRBJ1-6, with a weak D call TRBD1 (5 bases). CDR3 length: 14 residues. The germline V gene has CDR1 SGHRS and CDR2 YFSETQ. V lost 4 bases and J lost 10, with 15 bases in between. The CDR3 DNA is TGCGCCAGCAGCATGGGGACTCTGGGATCACCCCTCCACTTT. It translates to CASSMGTLGSPLHF.

The chain joins TRBV7-3 to TRBJ1-2, with D hard to call. Trimming cost V 1 base and J 6 bases, with 9 bases left between them. This CDR3 contains 13 residues. Germline V gene data show CDR1 as SGHTA and CDR2 as FQGTGA. The CDR3 bases are TGTGCCAGCAGCTTAAGGGCCGGGAATGGCTACACCTTC. Protein product: CASSLRAGNGYTF.

The V gene is TRBV5-5, the J gene TRBJ1-4; 7 nucleotides match TRBD1. Germline V gives CDR1 SGHKS, CDR2 YYEKEE (reference sequence). The junction had 7 bases not matched to a gene; V was cut back by 0 bases and J by 8 bases. The CDR3 is 15 residues long. CDR3 sequence reads: CASSLGRTGGEKLFF. The CDR3 DNA reads as TGTGCCAGCAGCTTGGGGAGGACAGGTGGGGAAAAACTGTTTTTT.

The chain carries TRBV7-9 and TRBJ1-5; TRBD1 agrees at 8 bases. Germline loops: CDR1 SEHNR, CDR2 FQNEAQ (reference sequence). This CDR3 has 15 residues. Unmatched junction bases numbered 11, after V lost 5 bases and J lost 8 bases. The CDR3 nucleotides read TGTGCCAGCAGCCCGGACAGGGCCCCGGAGGAGCCCCAGCATTTT. It is translated as CASSPDRAPEEPQHF.

The chain joins TRBV10-1 to TRBJ2-7; tentative D call: TRBD2 (5 bases). The CDR3 is 15 amino acids. V lost 1 base and J lost 1, with 11 bases in between. Looked up from germline, CDR1 is WNHNN and CDR2 is SYGVQD (reference sequence). The CDR3 protein is CASSEYGMKSYEQYF. The CDR3 bases are TGCGCCAGCAGTGAGTACGGGATGAAGTCCTACGAGCAGTACTTC.

The V gene is TRBV6-1, the J gene TRBJ1-5; D call uncertain. Trimming removed 4 bases at V and 0 bases at J, with 13 bases between. Germline V gene lookup returns CDR1 MNHNS and CDR2 SASEGT. This CDR3 spans 16 amino acids. CDR3 loop: CASSAFQDYSNQPQHF. CDR3 coding DNA: TGTGCCAGCAGTGCTTTCCAGGATTATAGCAATCAGCCCCAGCATTTT.

V is TRBV11-3 and J is TRBJ2-5; 9 bases fit TRBD2. The CDR3 covers 16 residues. The germline V gene encodes CDR1 SGHNT and CDR2 YENEEA. Trimming removed 4 bases from V and 0 bases from J; junction bases left unmatched: 6. The CDR3 sequence is CASSSRSGSHQETQYF. The DNA of the CDR3 is TGTGCCAGCAGCTCACGTAGCGGGAGTCACCAAGAGACCCAGTACTTC.

The gene calls are TRBV28 and TRBJ1-1; possible D gene TRBD1, 5 bases. V was clipped by 8 bases and J by 0 bases, with 10 bases between them. The germline CDR1 and CDR2 sequences are MDHEN and SYDVKM. The CDR3 runs 13 residues. CDR3 loop: CASRQGVNTEAFF. In nucleotides, the CDR3 is TGTGCCAGCCGCCAAGGGGTGAACACTGAAGCTTTCTTT.

The chain links TRBV11-2 to TRBJ2-6; TRBD1 agrees at 9 bases. Germline values: CDR1 SGHAT, CDR2 FQNNGV. The ends lost 2 bases at V and 1 base at J; junction bases unmatched: 3. This CDR3 is 17 amino acids long. CDR3 amino acids: CASSLWGQGSGANVLTF. CDR3 sequence (DNA): TGTGCCAGCAGCTTATGGGGACAGGGTTCTGGGGCCAACGTCCTGACTTTC.

The V call is TRBV6-4, the J call TRBJ2-3, with 7 bases identical to TRBD2. V was clipped by 3 bases and J by 3 bases; unmatched bases: 0. The CDR3 totals 13 residues. Germline V gene sequence: CDR1 MRHNA, CDR2 SNTAGT. This CDR3 reads CASSERETDTQYF. The CDR3 DNA follows: TGTGCCAGCAGTGAGCGGGAGACAGATACGCAGTATTTT.

This chain connects TRBV6-6 to TRBJ1-1; 7 bases fit TRBD1. Trimming at V came to 6 bases and at J to 7 bases, leaving 5 bases not matched to a gene. In germline, CDR1 is MNHNY, CDR2 SVGAGI (reference sequence). CDR3 size: 12 residues. CDR3 nucleotide sequence: TGTGCCAGCAGGAGGGGACAGCTTGAAGCTTTCTTT. This codes for CASRRGQLEAFF.

V is TRBV9 and J is TRBJ2-7, with a weak D call TRBD1 (6 bases). CDR1 and CDR2 (germline): SGDLS, YYNGEE. The CDR3 has 13 residues. V was cut by 2 bases and J by 6 bases, with 12 bases left in between. CDR3 region: CASSVSYRAEQYF. The CDR3 bases are TGTGCCAGCAGCGTCTCTTACAGGGCCGAGCAGTACTTC.

The rearrangement uses TRBV18 and TRBJ1-1, with D possibly TRBD1 on 5 matching bases. Trimming stripped 2 bases from V and 1 base from J, with 8 bases between. The CDR3 contains 14 residues. CDR1 is KGHSH, CDR2 LQKENI, per germline. CDR3 DNA sequence: TGTGCCAGCTCACCATCGGGGGGGAACACTGAAGCTTTCTTT. Translated, it gives CASSPSGGNTEAFF.

This chain connects TRBV5-4 to TRBJ1-1, with D tentatively TRBD1 (6 bases). The length of the CDR3 is 13 residues. V dropped 4 bases and J dropped 1 base, with 8 bases sitting between them. Germline CDR1 and CDR2: SGHNT and YYREEE (reference sequence). CDR3 region: CASSGRGNTEAFF. DNA for the CDR3: TGTGCCAGCAGCGGCAGGGGGAACACTGAAGCTTTCTTT.

The V call is TRBV11-3, the J call TRBJ1-1, with D uncertain. Germline CDR1 and CDR2: SGHNT and YENEEA. The CDR3 covers 12 residues. V dropped 5 bases and J dropped 1 base, with 5 bases sitting between them. CDR3 protein: CASSPSNTEAFF. DNA for the CDR3: TGTGCCAGCAGCCCCTCGAACACTGAAGCTTTCTTT.

The chain links TRBV21-1 to TRBJ2-7; TRBD2, the table's D call, lacks a check against the DNA. TRBV21-1 is listed as a pseudogene. The CDR3 length is 16 residues. CDR3 sequence (DNA): TGTGCCAGCAGCAATCCGACTAGCGGGTGGCCCTACGAGCAGTACTTC. Its translation: CASSNPTSGWPYEQYF.

The chain recombines TRBV27 with TRBJ2-7, with 7 nucleotides matching TRBD1. The junction had 6 bases not matched to a gene; V was cut back by 6 bases and J by 7 bases. Germline V lookup: CDR1 MNHEY, CDR2 SMNVEV (reference sequence). The CDR3 sequence is 12 residues long. The chain's CDR3 is CASSKTGIEQYF. CDR3 coding DNA: TGTGCCAGCAGCAAGACAGGGATTGAGCAGTACTTC.

The chain has TRBV6-1 and TRBJ2-7; weak D call: TRBD1 (5 bases). Looked up from germline, CDR1 is MNHNS and CDR2 is SASEGT. The length of the CDR3 is 13 residues. The V and J ends lost 7 bases and 4 bases respectively, with 14 bases between them. The CDR3 protein is CASNRQNPYEQYF. CDR3 DNA sequence: TGTGCCAGCAATCGACAGAATCCTTACGAGCAGTACTTC.

This chain joins TRBV10-3 and TRBJ1-6; no definite D call. The CDR3 runs 17 residues. The ends were cut back, 2 bases at V and 12 bases at J, with 23 bases in the middle. Germline V CDR1 and CDR2: ENHRY, SYGVKD. CDR3 in DNA: TGTGCCATCAGTGAGACCGTCAGGAACCCCTCTATTCTACCCCTCCACTTT. Protein: CAISETVRNPSILPLHF.

The DNA for the CDR3 is TGTGCCAGCAGTGAAAGAACTAGCACAGATACGCAGTATTTT. Translated: CASSERTSTDTQYF. The chain couples TRBV2 to TRBJ2-3; D is uncertain. The V end was cut by 2 bases, the J end by 0 bases, with 6 bases between. The CDR3 spans 14 residues. The V gene's germline CDR1 is SNHLY and CDR2 FYNNEI.

The chain carries TRBV19 and TRBJ2-5, with 9 bases identical to TRBD1. The CDR3 has 15 amino acids. Trimming took 4 bases from V and 3 from J; bases not matched to a gene: 6. The germline CDR1 and CDR2 sequences are LNHDA and SQIVND (reference sequence). CDR3 loop: CASSRYRTGEETQYF. CDR3 bases: TGTGCCAGTAGTAGATACCGGACAGGGGAAGAGACCCAGTACTTC.

CDR3 sequence: CASKSSGAYEQYF. CDR3 in DNA: TGTGCCAGTAAAAGCAGTGGAGCCTACGAGCAGTACTTC. V usage is TRBV19 and J usage is TRBJ2-7; D is undetermined. The CDR3 is 13 amino acids. Germline assignment: CDR1 LNHDA and CDR2 SQIVND (reference sequence). Trimming shortened V by 7 bases and J by 2 bases, and 12 bases separated the two germline ends.

V and J are TRBV5-1 and TRBJ2-5; 9 nucleotides line up with TRBD1. The J call is uncertain, as TRBJ2-7 better fits the DNA end. This CDR3 comprises 15 residues. Germline assignment: CDR1 SGHRS and CDR2 YFSETQ. CDR3 amino acids: CASSSPGQGRNEQYF. CDR3 nucleotide sequence: TGCGCCAGCAGCTCACCCGGACAGGGGCGCAACGAGCAGTACTTC.

V gene TRBV29-1 combines with J gene TRBJ2-5; weak D call: TRBD2 (5 bases). V was trimmed by 3 bases and J by 2 bases, leaving 10 bases between them. The CDR3 loop spans 13 amino acids. From germline, CDR1 is SQVTM and CDR2 ANQGSEA. The CDR3 protein is CSVDPAGQETQYF. Here the CDR3 DNA reads TGCAGCGTTGACCCCGCGGGTCAAGAGACCCAGTACTTC.

The rearrangement links TRBV9 to TRBJ1-2, with 10 bases that match TRBD1. The CDR3 has 15 residues. Germline lookup yields CDR1 SGDLS and CDR2 YYNGEE. The V segment lost 5 bases and the J segment 4 bases; nucleotides outside the gene matches: 8. The CDR3 reads CASRGQGQRSYGYTF. The CDR3 DNA reads as TGTGCCAGCAGGGGACAGGGGCAAAGGAGCTATGGCTACACCTTC.

The rearrangement joins TRBV7-3 to TRBJ1-2, with D maybe TRBD1 (6 bases). CDR3 length: 13 residues. Deletions cut 5 bases from V and 5 bases from J, with 12 bases between. The germline CDR1 and CDR2 sequences are SGHTA and FQGTGA. The CDR3 sequence: CASSPGAGYGYTF. In nucleotides, the CDR3 is TGTGCCAGCAGCCCAGGGGCAGGGTATGGCTACACCTTC.

About this clone: At one end the junction does not follow the germline gene, possibly because of a read error. This chain links TRBV6-6 with TRBJ1-4; TRBD1 agrees at 9 bases. The CDR3 is made up of 15 amino acids. Germline CDR1 is MNHNY and CDR2 is SVGAGI (reference sequence). The chain's CDR3 is CAGRGTGGANEKLFF. The CDR3 DNA follows: TGTGCCGGCAGGGGAACAGGGGGCGCGAATGAAAAACTGTTTTTT.